These 5 T cell receptor beta chains originate from one sample sequenced in a study of shared clonotypes between healthy human individuals. Clones were sequenced by immunoSEQ multiplex PCR, and TCRdb holds only the in-frame ones, with some missing. The sample lists approximately 1.5 million clones, around 98.5% occurring once. Sequencing was performed on naive CD4+ T cells sorted from blood. Subset in this sample: CD45RA+ positively selected. These receptors were collected from a man aged 25 to 45 in good health.

J is TRBJ2-3 and V is TRBV10-1; D is unclear. Germline CDR1 is WNHNN and CDR2 is SYGVQD (reference sequence). V lost 10 bases and J lost 1, with 9 bases in between. CDR3 length: 12 residues. In DNA form, the CDR3 reads TGCGCCACGGCGTCGGGCACAGATACGCAGTATTTT. Amino acid sequence: CATASGTDTQYF.

The chain uses TRBV2 and TRBJ2-7, with TRBD1 matching 7 bases. The CDR3 contains 16 residues. The germline V gene encodes CDR1 SNHLY and CDR2 FYNNEI. Trimming took 3 bases from V and 6 from J; bases not matched to a gene: 14. CDR3 sequence reads: CASSDGGTDGLFEQYF. The CDR3 DNA reads TGTGCCAGCAGTGACGGTGGGACAGACGGTCTCTTCGAGCAGTACTTC. Together with reference TRBV2 and TRBJ2-7, the CDR3 gives the full variable domain: EPEVTQTPSHQVTQMGQEVILRCVPISNHLYFYWYRQILGQKVEFLVSFYNNEISEKSEIFDDQFSVERPDGSNFTLKIRSTKLEDSAMYFCASSDGGTDGLFEQYFGPGTRLTVT.

CDR3 sequence (DNA): TGTGCCTCGGGGGACTACTCCTACGAGCAGTACTTC. Its protein is CASGDYSYEQYF. V and J are TRBV28 and TRBJ2-7; 7 nucleotides align to TRBD2. V dropped 11 bases and J dropped 0; count of bases not matched to a gene: 4. The CDR3 runs 12 residues. From germline, CDR1 is MDHEN and CDR2 SYDVKM.

The V and J genes are TRBV11-2 and TRBJ2-1; 11 bases fit TRBD2. Germline V gene data show CDR1 as SGHAT and CDR2 as FQNNGV. V lost 5 bases, J lost 9 bases, and 6 bases stayed unmatched. The CDR3 runs to 14 residues. In DNA, the CDR3 is TGTGCCAGCAGCACCACTAGCGGGAGTAGTGAGCAGTTCTTC. This codes for CASSTTSGSSEQFF.

The V call is TRBV7-6, the J call TRBJ2-2; D not resolved. V shed 3 bases and J shed 6 bases, with 8 bases lying between them. The germline V gene has CDR1 SGHVS and CDR2 FNYEAQ. The CDR3 contains 13 residues. The CDR3 spells CASSFIRSGELFF. CDR3 nucleotides: TGTGCCAGCAGCTTCATTCGCTCCGGGGAGCTGTTTTTT.